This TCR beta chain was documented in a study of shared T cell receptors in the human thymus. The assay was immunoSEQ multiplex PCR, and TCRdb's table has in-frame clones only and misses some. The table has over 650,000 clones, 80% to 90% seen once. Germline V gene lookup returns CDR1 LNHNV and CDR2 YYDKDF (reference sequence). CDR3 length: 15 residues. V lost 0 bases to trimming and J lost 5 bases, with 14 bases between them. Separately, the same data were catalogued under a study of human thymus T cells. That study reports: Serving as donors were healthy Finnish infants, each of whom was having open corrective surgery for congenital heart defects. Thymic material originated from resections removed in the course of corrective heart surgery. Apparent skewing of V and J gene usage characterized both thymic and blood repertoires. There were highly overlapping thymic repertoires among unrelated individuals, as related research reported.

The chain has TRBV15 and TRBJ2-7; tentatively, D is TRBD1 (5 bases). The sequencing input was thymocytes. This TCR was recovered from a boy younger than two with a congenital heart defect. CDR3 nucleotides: TGTGCCACCAGCAGAGAAGGTCAGGGCAAGGACGAGCAGTACTTC. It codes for CATSREGQGKDEQYF.